This entry describes one TCR beta chain. Clones were read by immunoSEQ multiplex PCR, and TCRdb kept only the in-frame ones, dropping some. The table lists about 2.3 million clones, over 90% of them singletons. This sample stems from a study of shared clonotypes between healthy human individuals. Germline lookup yields CDR1 MDHEN and CDR2 SYDVKM. V lost 6 bases and J 2 bases, leaving 21 bases between the germline ends. The CDR3 consists of 17 residues. The receptor was derived from a man younger than 35 in good health. Some clones in this sample may be carry-over from other donors' samples. The V call is TRBV28, the J call TRBJ2-3; possible D gene TRBD2, 6 bases. Sequencing was done on a sample of naive CD4+ T cells from PBMCs. The subset: CD45RA+ positively selected. CDR3 sequence: CASSPPSSGTSTDTQYF. The CDR3 nucleotides read TGTGCCAGCAGCCCACCTTCTTCCGGGACTTCCACAGATACGCAGTATTTT.